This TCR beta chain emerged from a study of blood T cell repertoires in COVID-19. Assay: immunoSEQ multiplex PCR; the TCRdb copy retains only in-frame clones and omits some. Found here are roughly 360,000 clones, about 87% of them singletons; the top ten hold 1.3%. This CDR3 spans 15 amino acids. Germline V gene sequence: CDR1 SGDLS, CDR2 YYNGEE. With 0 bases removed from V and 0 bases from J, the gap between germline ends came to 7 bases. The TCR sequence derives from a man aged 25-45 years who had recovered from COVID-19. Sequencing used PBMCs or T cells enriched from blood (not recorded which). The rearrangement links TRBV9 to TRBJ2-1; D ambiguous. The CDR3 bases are TGTGCCAGCAGCGTAGTGTCTAGCTCCTACAATGAGCAGTTCTTC. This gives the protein CASSVVSSSYNEQFF.